At least ten counts were recorded for the clone carrying this T cell receptor (beta chain). What it binds is not known. The germline CDR1 and CDR2 sequences are SGHTA and FQGTGA. This CDR3 comprises 14 residues. V lost 4 bases and J lost 9; bases outside the gene matches: 3. After constant-region reverse-primer amplification, full-length variable regions underwent semi-nested PCR with Nested Universal Primer A. TCRdb independently ran MiXCR on the 5' RACE reads; one entry per CDR3 protein. The sample holds over 55,000 distinct CDR3 sequences, more than 25% seen once. General study points: Whole repertoires were not studied in the larger cohort, only one V-J beta rearrangement. Tumor Treg TCRs overlapped most with tumor naive CD4+ cells.

Sequencing was performed on tumor-infiltrating naive CD4+ T cells sorted from the breast tumor. Subset denoted: naive CD4+ T cells, CD4+CD45RA+CD25-. The chain has TRBV7-3 and TRBJ1-6; TRBD1 agrees at 10 bases. This sequence was found in a female donor with breast cancer. The CDR3 reads CASSSGQGVSPLHF. CDR3 DNA sequence: TGTGCCAGCAGCTCCGGACAGGGGGTTTCACCCCTCCACTTT.